The clone carrying this TCR beta chain is categorized as medium-sized. Its antigen is as yet unknown. Assay: immunoSEQ multiplex PCR; the TCRdb copy retains only in-frame clones and omits some. The data show about 29,000 clones, 70% to 85% seen once. This entry belongs to a study of PD-1 blockade in classical Hodgkin lymphoma. Whole-study results and caveats: Complete responders entered with baseline diversity on par with newly diagnosed patients, the results showed. By C4D1, diversity of CD4+ TCRs had risen significantly, whereas that of CD8+ TCRs had not.

Every one of the patients relapsed after autologous stem cell transplantation (brentuximab vedotin exposure was variable). Best responses included complete response and partial response; otherwise, the best response was progressive disease. V lost 6 bases to trimming and J lost 2 bases; unmatched junction nucleotides: 16. The CDR3 is 17 residues long. Germline-derived CDR1 and CDR2 are MDHEN and SYDVKM. The source material was peripheral blood mononuclear cells (PBMCs), sampled before the second cycle of nivolumab. The gene calls are TRBV28 and TRBJ2-7; 7 bases agree with TRBD2. The source is a human donor with classical Hodgkin lymphoma. In DNA, the CDR3 is TGTGCCAGCAGCCCTACCTTGGGGGGGGTTGGGGCCTACGAGCAGTACTTC. It specifies CASSPTLGGVGAYEQYF.